By its share, the clone carrying this TCR beta chain is hyperexpanded. Its antigen is not identified. Tregs were sorted as CD4+CD25+CD127-/low cells. Findings of the study overall: In terms of TCR gene usage, tumor memory CD4+ T cells clustered together with blood and lymph node memory CD4+ cells, as well as with lymph node naive CD4+ cells. Naive CD4+ cells shared approximately 13% of tumor Treg sequences. Greatest tumor Treg TCR overlap was with tumor naive CD4+ cells.

This CDR3 spans 13 amino acids. Trimming shortened V by 7 bases and J by 2 bases, and 11 bases separated the two germline ends. The TRBV12-4/TRBJ1-2 clonotypes were amplified using barcode primers with ligated adaptors. TCRdb fed the multiplex PCR reads into MiXCR, producing one record per CDR3 protein. The table records roughly 150 distinct CDR3 sequences, 24% of them present only once. This sequence was found in a female donor with breast cancer. The chain recombines TRBV12-3 or TRBV12-4 with TRBJ1-2, with D possibly being TRBD1 (5 bases). The sequenced material came from Tregs sorted from blood. The CDR3 spells CASTDRANYGYTF. DNA for the CDR3: TGTGCCAGCACCGACAGAGCCAACTATGGCTACACCTTC.